This T cell receptor beta chain was retrieved from a study of T cell responses to AZD1222 COVID-19 vaccine. Trimming removed 0 bases from V and 2 bases from J; junction bases left unmatched: 3. CDR1 GTSNPN and CDR2 SVGIG come from the germline V gene (reference sequence). This CDR3 spans 15 amino acids. About this clone: Its target is unknown.

Study results and limitations: Following two doses of AZD1222, Spike-specific TCR breadth and depth rose.

Some clones are missing from TCRdb's copy, which holds only in-frame ones; the method was immunoSEQ multiplex PCR. The sample consists of some 150,000 clones, 92% of them appearing once. Some second doses came at about 4 weeks and others at about 12 weeks; these were pooled. The material was peripheral blood, obtained 28 days after the second AZD1222 dose. This TCR derives from an adult who received the AZD1222 COVID-19 vaccine. The V gene is TRBV30, the J gene TRBJ2-5; 10 bases are shared with TRBD1. CDR3 in amino acids: CAWSVTGGSQETQYF. In DNA form, the CDR3 reads TGTGCCTGGAGTGTGACAGGGGGCTCTCAAGAGACCCAGTACTTC.